This paragraph reports one T cell receptor (beta chain). Its antigen is unidentified. The CDR3 covers 14 residues. The germline V and J ends were trimmed by 1 base and 3 bases, with 10 bases remaining between them. Germline CDR1 is SGHTA and CDR2 is FQGNSA. These data belong to a study of OX40 agonist ivuxolimab in advanced cancers. Study background: A history of anti-PD-1, anti-PD-L1 or anti-CTLA-4 therapy was acceptable, and 40% had some. A partial response was reached by three patients: one with hepatocellular carcinoma and two with cutaneous melanoma.

The data were produced by immunoSEQ multiplex PCR, yet TCRdb's version contains in-frame clones alone and is incomplete. Of roughly 96,000 clones listed, more than 80% were seen once; the top ten hold roughly 5.2%. It was autoimmune disease history or systemic immunosuppression that excluded patients. Whole-study results and caveats: The work left the antigen specificity of expanded peripheral T cells undetermined.

V gene TRBV7-2 combines with J gene TRBJ2-7; no reliable D call. The specimen comprised CD4+ or CD8+ T cells sorted from blood, sampled in a trial of the OX40 agonist ivuxolimab. The receptor was isolated from an adult with an advanced solid tumor such as melanoma, head and neck, liver or kidney cancer. DNA of the CDR3: TGTGCCAGCAGCTTAGAGTGGAAGAACTACGAGCAGTACTTC. This gives the protein CASSLEWKNYEQYF. Variable domain in full (rest from reference TRBV7-2 and TRBJ2-7): GAGVSQSPSNKVTEKGKDVELRCDPISGHTALYWYRQSLGQGLEFLIYFQGNSAPDKSGLPSDRFSAERTGGSVSTLTIQRTQQEDSAVYLCASSLEWKNYEQYFGPGTRLTVT.